The sequence of this T cell receptor (beta chain) was determined in a study of T cells in Graves' hyperthyroidism and ophthalmopathy. Germline V gives CDR1 SGHAT, CDR2 FQNNGV. Unmatched junction bases numbered 8, after V lost 5 bases and J lost 1 base. This CDR3 is built from 17 residues. This clonotype was counted many times. What was amplified from RNA transcripts were TCR beta CDR3 regions. HTBI primers were employed in a first-round RT-PCR of the TCR CDR3. One entry per CDR3 protein results from TCRdb running MiXCR on the multiplex PCR reads. The repertoire holds about 570,000 distinct CDR3 sequences, with less than 15% as singletons.

The clonotype comes from a woman in her forties with Graves' hyperthyroidism. This chain uses TRBV11-2 with TRBJ2-6, with 7 bases that match TRBD1. Sequencing input: blood. CDR3 DNA sequence: TGTGCCAGCAGCACCATACAGGGGCAGTCTGGGGCCAACGTCCTGACTTTC. This encodes CASSTIQGQSGANVLTF. Variable domain in full (rest from reference TRBV11-2 and TRBJ2-6): EAGVAQSPRYKIIEKRQSVAFWCNPISGHATLYWYQQILGQGPKLLIQFQNNGVVDDSQLPKDRFSAERLKGVDSTLKIQPAKLEDSAVYLCASSTIQGQSGANVLTFGAGSRLTVL.